This TCR beta chain was identified during a study of blood T cells in healthy people across ages. For the second PCR, which ran for roughly 6 to 12 cycles, a sample-barcoded 5' primer and a J-beta primer mix were used. Sequencing recovered at least 2.5 million CDR3-containing paired-end reads from each sample. TCRdb re-analysed the 5' RACE reads in MiXCR, keeping a single row per CDR3 protein. This sample has hundreds of thousands of distinct CDR3 sequences; around 48% occur once, and the top ten carry about 26%. Trimming shortened V by 6 bases and J by 0 bases, and 11 bases separated the two germline ends. Germline V gene data show CDR1 as LGHNT and CDR2 as FRNRAP. The CDR3 covers 14 residues. This clonotype was counted between two and nine times.

The TCR was taken from a man older than 75 in good health. The sequenced sample was blood. The chain is built from TRBV12-5 and TRBJ1-1; D is perhaps TRBD1 (5 bases). CDR3 sequence: CASGLTAMNTEAFF. The DNA of the CDR3 is TGTGCTAGTGGCTTGACAGCGATGAACACTGAAGCTTTCTTT. Drawing the rest from reference TRBV12-5 and TRBJ1-1, the complete variable domain is DARVTQTPRHKVTEMGQEVTMRCQPILGHNTVFWYRQTMMQGLELLAYFRNRAPLDDSGMPKDRFSAEMPDATLATLKIQPSEPRDSAVYFCASGLTAMNTEAFFGQGTRLTVV.